This T cell receptor beta chain was identified in a study of cytomegalovirus exposure and HLA in healthy donors. Findings and limits, study-wide: Confirmation in vitro established that a few CMV-associated chains were specific for CMV antigens. Owing to their indistinguishability, certain V segments, notably TRBV6-2 and TRBV6-3, were excluded. Evidence from a later analysis indicated that most CMV-associated TCR beta chains looked HLA-restricted.

13 Jbeta primers and 60 Vbeta primers were used for the PCR. The protocol was immunoSEQ multiplex PCR, while the TCRdb copy is restricted to in-frame clones and leaves out a portion. The table has roughly 200,000 clones, over 65% seen once. To note about this clone: Its target is unknown.

The CDR3 runs to 14 residues. V was clipped by 4 bases and J by 7 bases; unmatched bases: 6. The germline CDR1 and CDR2 sequences are MNHEY and SVGAGI. Everyone who donated was a healthy bone marrow donor. Sequences were obtained from PBMCs. The chain recombines TRBV6-5 with TRBJ1-5, with 8 bases identical to TRBD1. The receptor was derived from a man aged 18 to 35 in good health and CMV-seronegative. The CDR3 protein is CASSSGQGGQPQHF. The CDR3 nucleotides are TGTGCCAGCAGTTCCGGACAGGGAGGCCAGCCCCAGCATTTT.